This T cell receptor (beta chain) originates from a study of lymphopenia after photon versus proton radiotherapy. Study findings and constraints: Under photons, naive T cells and diversity fell while effector/memory populations rose. Larger post-nadir TCR diversity loss correlated inversely with survival in deceased patients.

Using immunoSEQ multiplex PCR, the repertoire was profiled, and TCRdb retains in-frame clones only, with some absent. The repertoire holds 75,000 to 95,000 clones, with more than 70% as singletons. About this clone itself: Its cognate antigen is unknown.

V was pared by 6 bases and J by 3 bases, with 9 bases between. Germline CDR1 is MNHEY and CDR2 is SVGAGI. The CDR3 length is 13 residues. V and J are TRBV6-5 and TRBJ1-5; TRBD1 is a possible D gene (6 bases). The sample was peripheral blood, taken from a patient treated with proton-based radiotherapy. This TCR derives from a man between 60 and 75 years old with pancreatic cancer. Here the CDR3 reads CASRDRHNQPQHF. In DNA form, the CDR3 reads TGTGCCAGCAGGGACAGACACAATCAGCCCCAGCATTTT.